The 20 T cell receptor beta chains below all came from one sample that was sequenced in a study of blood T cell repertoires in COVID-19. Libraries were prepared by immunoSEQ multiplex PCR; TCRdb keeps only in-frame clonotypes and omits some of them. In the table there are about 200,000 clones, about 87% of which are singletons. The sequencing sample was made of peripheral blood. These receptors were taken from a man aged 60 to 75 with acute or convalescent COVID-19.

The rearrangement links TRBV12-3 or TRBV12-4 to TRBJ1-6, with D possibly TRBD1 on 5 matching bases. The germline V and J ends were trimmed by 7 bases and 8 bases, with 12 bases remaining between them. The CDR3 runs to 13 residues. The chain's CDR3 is CASKPDSYSPLHF. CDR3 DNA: TGTGCCAGCAAACCAGACAGTTATTCACCCCTCCACTTT.

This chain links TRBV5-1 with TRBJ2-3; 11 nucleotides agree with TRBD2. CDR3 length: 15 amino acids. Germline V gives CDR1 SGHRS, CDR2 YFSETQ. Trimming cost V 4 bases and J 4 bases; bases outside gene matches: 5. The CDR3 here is CASSISGGVPDTQYF. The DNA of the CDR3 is TGCGCCAGCAGCATTAGCGGGGGGGTCCCAGATACGCAGTATTTT. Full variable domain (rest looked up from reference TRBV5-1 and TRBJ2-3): KAGVTQTPRYLIKTRGQQVTLSCSPISGHRSVSWYQQTPGQGLQFLFEYFSETQRNKGNFPGRFSGRQFSNSRSEMNVSTLELGDSALYLCASSISGGVPDTQYFGPGTRLTVL.

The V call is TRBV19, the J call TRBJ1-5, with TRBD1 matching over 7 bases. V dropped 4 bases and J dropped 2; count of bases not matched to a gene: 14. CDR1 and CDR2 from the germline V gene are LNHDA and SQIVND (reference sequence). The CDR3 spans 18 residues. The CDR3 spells CASSTTGTWSPRNQPQHF. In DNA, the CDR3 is TGTGCCAGTAGTACGACAGGGACATGGAGCCCTCGCAATCAGCCCCAGCATTTT.

The CDR3 DNA reads as TGTGCCACCAGTGAAGTCAGGAGCAATCAGCCCCAGCATTTT. Translating gives CATSEVRSNQPQHF. The rearrangement joins TRBV24-1 to TRBJ1-5; D remains ambiguous. Germline V CDR1 and CDR2: KGHDR, SFDVKD. This CDR3 has 14 residues. The ends were cut back, 4 bases at V and 1 base at J, with 7 bases in the middle.

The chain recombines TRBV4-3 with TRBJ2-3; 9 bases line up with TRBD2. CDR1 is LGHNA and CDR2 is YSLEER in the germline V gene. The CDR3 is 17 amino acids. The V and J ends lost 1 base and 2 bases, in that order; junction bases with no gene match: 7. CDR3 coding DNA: TGCGCCAGCAGCCAAGCCGCGGGGGGGCTCCCCACAGATACGCAGTATTTT. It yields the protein CASSQAAGGLPTDTQYF.

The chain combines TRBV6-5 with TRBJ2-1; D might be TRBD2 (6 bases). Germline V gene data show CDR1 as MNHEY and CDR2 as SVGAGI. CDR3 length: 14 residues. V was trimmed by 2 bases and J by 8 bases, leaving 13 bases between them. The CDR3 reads CASSYRGSLDEQFF. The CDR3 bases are TGTGCCAGCAGTTACCGGGGGTCTCTCGATGAGCAGTTCTTC.

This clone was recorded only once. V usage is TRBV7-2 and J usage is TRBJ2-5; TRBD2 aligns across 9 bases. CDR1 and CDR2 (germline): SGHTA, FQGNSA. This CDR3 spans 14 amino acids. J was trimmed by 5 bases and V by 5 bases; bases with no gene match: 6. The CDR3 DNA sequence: TGTGCCAGCAGCCGCGGGGGGGCGTGGGAGACCCAGTACTTC. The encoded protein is CASSRGGAWETQYF.

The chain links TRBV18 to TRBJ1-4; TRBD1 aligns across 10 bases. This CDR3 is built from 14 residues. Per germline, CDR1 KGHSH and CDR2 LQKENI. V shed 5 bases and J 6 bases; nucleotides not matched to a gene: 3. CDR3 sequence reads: CASSSGQGYEKLFF. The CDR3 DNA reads TGTGCCAGCTCATCGGGACAGGGGTATGAAAAACTGTTTTTT. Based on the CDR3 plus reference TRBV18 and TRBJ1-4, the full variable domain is NAGVMQNPRHLVRRRGQEARLRCSPMKGHSHVYWYRQLPEEGLKFMVYLQKENIIDESGMPKERFSAEFPKEGPSILRIQQVVRGDSAAYFCASSSGQGYEKLFFGSGTQLSVL.

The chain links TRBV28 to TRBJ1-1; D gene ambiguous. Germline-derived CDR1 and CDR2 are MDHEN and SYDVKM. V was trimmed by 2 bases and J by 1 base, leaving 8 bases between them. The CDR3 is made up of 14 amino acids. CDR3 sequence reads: CASSLGHSNTEAFF. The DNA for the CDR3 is TGTGCCAGCAGTTTAGGGCACTCGAACACTGAAGCTTTCTTT.

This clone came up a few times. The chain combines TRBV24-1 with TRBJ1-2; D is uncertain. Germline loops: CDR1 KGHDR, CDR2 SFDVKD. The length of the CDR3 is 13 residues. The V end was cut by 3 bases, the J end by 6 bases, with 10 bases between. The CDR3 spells CATSDVSGNGYTF. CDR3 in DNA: TGTGCCACCAGTGATGTGTCCGGGAATGGCTACACCTTC.

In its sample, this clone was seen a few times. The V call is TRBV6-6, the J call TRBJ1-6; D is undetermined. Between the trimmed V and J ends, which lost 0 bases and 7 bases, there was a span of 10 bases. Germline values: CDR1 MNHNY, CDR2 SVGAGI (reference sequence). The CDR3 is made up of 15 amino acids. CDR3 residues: CASSYSAPPNSPLHF. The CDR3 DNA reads TGTGCCAGCAGTTACTCGGCACCCCCCAATTCACCCCTCCACTTT.

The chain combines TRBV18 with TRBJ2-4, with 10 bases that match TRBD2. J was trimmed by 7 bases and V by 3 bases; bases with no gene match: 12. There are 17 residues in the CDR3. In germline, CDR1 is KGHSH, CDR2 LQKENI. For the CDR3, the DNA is TGTGCCAGCTCACCCTCCGGGTTAGCGGGGGGATTGAACATTCAGTACTTC. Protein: CASSPSGLAGGLNIQYF.

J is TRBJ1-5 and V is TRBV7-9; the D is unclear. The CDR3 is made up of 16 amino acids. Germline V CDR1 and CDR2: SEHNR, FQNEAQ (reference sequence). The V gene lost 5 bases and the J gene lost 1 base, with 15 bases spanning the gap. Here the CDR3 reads CASSPSGISSNQPQHF. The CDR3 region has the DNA TGTGCCAGCAGCCCATCCGGGATTTCGAGCAATCAGCCCCAGCATTTT.

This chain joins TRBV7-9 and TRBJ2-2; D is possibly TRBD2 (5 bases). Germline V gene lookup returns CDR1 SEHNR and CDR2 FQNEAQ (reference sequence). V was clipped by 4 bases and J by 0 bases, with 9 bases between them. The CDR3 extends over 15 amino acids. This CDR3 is CASSSDLANTGELFF. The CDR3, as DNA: TGTGCCAGCAGCTCGGACTTAGCGAACACCGGGGAGCTGTTTTTT.

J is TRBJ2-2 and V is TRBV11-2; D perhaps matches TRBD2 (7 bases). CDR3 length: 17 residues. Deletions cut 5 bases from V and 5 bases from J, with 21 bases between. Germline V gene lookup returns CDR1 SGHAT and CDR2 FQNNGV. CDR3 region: CASSPPGGGGGTGELFF. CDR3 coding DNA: TGTGCCAGCAGCCCGCCGGGGGGCGGGGGAGGAACCGGGGAGCTGTTTTTT.

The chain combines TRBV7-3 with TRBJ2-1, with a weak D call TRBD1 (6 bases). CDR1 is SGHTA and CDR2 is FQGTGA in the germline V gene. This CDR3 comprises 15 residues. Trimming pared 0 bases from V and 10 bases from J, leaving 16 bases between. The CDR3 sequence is CASSLTGQPVGEQFF. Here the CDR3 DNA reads TGTGCCAGCAGCTTAACCGGACAGCCGGTCGGCGAGCAGTTCTTC.

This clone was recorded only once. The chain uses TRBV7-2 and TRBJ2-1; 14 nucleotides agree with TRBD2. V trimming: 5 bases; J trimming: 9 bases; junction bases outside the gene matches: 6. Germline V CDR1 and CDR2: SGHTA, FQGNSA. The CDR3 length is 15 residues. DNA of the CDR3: TGTGCCAGCAGCACGACTAGCGGGGGGGCCATTGAGCAGTTCTTC. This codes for CASSTTSGGAIEQFF.

CDR3 residues: CASSVEGARVQETQYF. Here the CDR3 DNA reads TGTGCCAGCAGCGTAGAGGGGGCGCGGGTCCAAGAGACCCAGTACTTC. The chain recombines TRBV5-4 with TRBJ2-5; 7 bases agree with TRBD1. V dropped 4 bases and J dropped 1; count of bases not matched to a gene: 10. The CDR3 is made up of 16 amino acids. Germline CDR1 is SGHNT and CDR2 is YYREEE (reference sequence).

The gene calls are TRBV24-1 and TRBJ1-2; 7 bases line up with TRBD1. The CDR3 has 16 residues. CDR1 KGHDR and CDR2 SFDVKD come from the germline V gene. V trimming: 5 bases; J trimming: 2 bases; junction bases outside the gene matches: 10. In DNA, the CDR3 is TGTGCCACCAGTGGAACCCGCGGACAGGAGAACTATGGCTACACCTTC. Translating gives CATSGTRGQENYGYTF.

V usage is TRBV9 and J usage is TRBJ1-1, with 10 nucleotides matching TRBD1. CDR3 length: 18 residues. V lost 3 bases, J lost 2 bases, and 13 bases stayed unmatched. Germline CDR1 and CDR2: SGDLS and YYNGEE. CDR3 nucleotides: TGTGCCAGCAGCGCGCCGGGACAGGGGCCCTGGCCCAACACTGAAGCTTTCTTT. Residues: CASSAPGQGPWPNTEAFF.